A single sample is the source of the 29 T cell receptor beta chains below, sequenced in a study of T cells after yellow fever vaccination. Via MiXCR, TCRdb re-called the 5' RACE reads, giving one row per CDR3 protein. The sample shows approximately 300,000 distinct CDR3 sequences, roughly 10% of them seen only once. Sequenced material: CD4+ T cells sorted from PBMCs, taken 45 days after the yellow fever booster vaccination. These TCRs come from a man between 18 and 29 years old who received the YFV17D yellow fever vaccine.

This clonotype was picked up a small number of times. V gene TRBV6-5 combines with J gene TRBJ1-2, with D unclear. Trimming took off 6 bases at V and 0 bases at J, with 17 bases between the two ends. The CDR3 spans 16 residues. Germline lookup yields CDR1 MNHEY and CDR2 SVGAGI. The CDR3 nucleotides are TGTGCCAGCAGACGCGCGGCCCCACCGCCTAACTATGGCTACACCTTC. Translation gives CASRRAAPPPNYGYTF.

There are many counts of this clonotype. The chain joins TRBV2 to TRBJ1-5; 7 nucleotides match TRBD1. CDR3 length: 13 amino acids. Trimming removed 6 bases from V and 3 bases from J; junction bases left unmatched: 2. Germline CDR1 and CDR2: SNHLY and FYNNEI. The CDR3 coding sequence is TGTGCCAGCAGGGGACAGTCCAATCAGCCCCAGCATTTT. Its translation is CASRGQSNQPQHF.

The gene calls are TRBV4-1 and TRBJ1-2; tentatively, D is TRBD1 (6 bases). CDR1 is MGHRA, CDR2 YSYEKL, per germline. This CDR3 spans 14 amino acids. Trimming removed 2 bases from V and 4 bases from J, with 11 bases in between. The CDR3 bases are TGCGCCAGCAGCCAAATTTCACAGGGCTATGGCTACACCTTC. This encodes CASSQISQGYGYTF.

The chain recombines TRBV20-1 with TRBJ2-1; the D gene is possibly TRBD2 (6 bases). This CDR3 is 14 amino acids long. Germline CDR1 is DFQATT and CDR2 is SNEGSKA (reference sequence). V dropped 5 bases and J dropped 6 bases, with 17 bases sitting between them. The CDR3, as DNA: TGCAGTGCTCCCACCCCGCAAGCGGGCAATGAGCAGTTCTTC. As protein: CSAPTPQAGNEQFF.

This clonotype was detected only a few times. The chain has TRBV7-9 and TRBJ1-1, with D tentatively TRBD1 (5 bases). V lost 3 bases and J lost 7, with 6 bases in between. Per the germline V gene, CDR1 is SEHNR and CDR2 is FQNEAQ (reference sequence). There are 11 residues in the CDR3. DNA for the CDR3: TGTGCCAGCAGCTTTGACAGTGAAGCTTTCTTT. The encoded protein is CASSFDSEAFF.

This clonotype showed up just a few times. The chain employs TRBV12-3 or TRBV12-4 and TRBJ1-4, with a weak D call TRBD1 (5 bases). The length of the CDR3 is 14 residues. V dropped 6 bases and J dropped 0 bases, with 8 bases sitting between them. CDR3 nucleotide sequence: TGTGCCAGCAGCGACAGTGCAACTAATGAAAAACTGTTTTTT. It encodes CASSDSATNEKLFF.

The chain uses TRBV6-1 and TRBJ2-3, with TRBD2 matching 9 bases. V gave up 4 bases and J gave up 2 bases; unmatched junction bases: 4. Looked up from germline, CDR1 is MNHNS and CDR2 is SASEGT. The length of the CDR3 is 15 residues. In nucleotides, the CDR3 is TGTGCCAGCAGTGTAGCGGGGGCCCACACAGATACGCAGTATTTT. The encoded protein is CASSVAGAHTDTQYF.

This clonotype has only a few counts. This chain links TRBV7-2 with TRBJ2-3; D is perhaps TRBD2 (5 bases). Germline V gives CDR1 SGHTA, CDR2 FQGNSA. CDR3 length: 14 amino acids. V was cut by 7 bases and J by 1 base, with 12 bases left in between. The CDR3 is CASKTVGGTDTQYF. In nucleotides, the CDR3 is TGTGCCAGCAAGACCGTCGGGGGCACAGATACGCAGTATTTT. Supplemented by reference TRBV7-2 and TRBJ2-3, the full variable domain reads GAGVSQSPSNKVTEKGKDVELRCDPISGHTALYWYRQSLGQGLEFLIYFQGNSAPDKSGLPSDRFSAERTGGSVSTLTIQRTQQEDSAVYLCASKTVGGTDTQYFGPGTRLTVL.

This clonotype was counted between two and nine times. The chain links TRBV9 to TRBJ2-5, with 9 nucleotides matching TRBD2. Germline CDR1 and CDR2: SGDLS and YYNGEE. The CDR3 spans 14 residues. Losses at the gene ends were 0 bases for V and 4 bases for J; bases not matched to a gene: 1. CDR3 protein: CASSVVSGGETQYF. In DNA form, the CDR3 reads TGTGCCAGCAGCGTAGTTAGCGGGGGAGAGACCCAGTACTTC.

The chain couples TRBV7-9 to TRBJ2-3, with D possibly TRBD2 on 6 matching bases. The CDR3 sequence is 17 residues long. V was cut by 5 bases and J by 4 bases, with 22 bases left in between. In germline, CDR1 is SEHNR, CDR2 FQNEAQ (reference sequence). CDR3 protein: CASSESAWGRHADTQYF. The CDR3 DNA is TGTGCCAGCAGCGAAAGCGCTTGGGGGAGGCATGCAGATACGCAGTATTTT.

V is TRBV15 and J is TRBJ2-5; D is uncertain. The CDR3 extends over 15 amino acids. CDR1 and CDR2 (germline): LNHNV, YYDKDF (reference sequence). Trimming pared 4 bases from V and 3 bases from J, leaving 15 bases between. The DNA for the CDR3 is TGTGCCACCAGCATCTCCCGGGCAGTAAAAGAGACCCAGTACTTC. Translated, it gives CATSISRAVKETQYF. Variable domain in full (rest from reference TRBV15 and TRBJ2-5): DAMVIQNPRYQVTQFGKPVTLSCSQTLNHNVMYWYQQKSSQAPKLLFHYYDKDFNNEADTPDNFQSRRPNTSFCFLDIRSPGLGDTAMYLCATSISRAVKETQYFGPGTRLLVL.

For the CDR3, the DNA is TGTGCCAGCTCATCTGGACAAACAGGAGAGACCCAGTACTTC. It codes for CASSSGQTGETQYF. The chain joins TRBV18 to TRBJ2-5; D is possibly TRBD1 (5 bases). CDR3 length: 14 amino acids. The germline CDR1 and CDR2 sequences are KGHSH and LQKENI. Trimming left V 5 bases short and J 4 bases short, with 14 bases between.

This clonotype showed up just a few times. The chain couples TRBV20-1 to TRBJ2-7; 10 nucleotides match TRBD2. J was trimmed by 3 bases and V by 6 bases; bases with no gene match: 5. Looked up from germline, CDR1 is DFQATT and CDR2 is SNEGSKA (reference sequence). This CDR3 spans 13 amino acids. This CDR3 reads CSARTSGRYEQYV. CDR3 DNA sequence: TGCAGTGCAAGGACTAGCGGTCGCTACGAGCAGTACGTC.

This clonotype was observed many times. V and J are TRBV12-3 or TRBV12-4 and TRBJ1-6; D not certain. V was clipped by 7 bases and J by 7 bases, with 17 bases between them. The CDR3 spans 15 residues. CDR3 protein: CASTPFGESNSPLHF. CDR3 sequence (DNA): TGTGCCAGCACCCCATTCGGGGAGTCGAATTCACCCCTCCACTTT.

The V and J genes are TRBV6-2 or TRBV6-3 and TRBJ1-2; 10 bases line up with TRBD1. The CDR3 loop spans 16 amino acids. Germline V gene lookup returns CDR1 MNHEY and CDR2 SVGEGT. Unmatched junction bases numbered 11, after V lost 6 bases and J lost 4 bases. DNA of the CDR3: TGTGCCAGCAGCCGAGAACCGGGACAGGGGTTCTATGGCTACACCTTC. This translates into CASSREPGQGFYGYTF.

V gene TRBV12-3 or TRBV12-4 combines with J gene TRBJ1-4; D uncertain. This CDR3 comprises 14 residues. Trimming took off 3 bases at V and 7 bases at J, with 12 bases between the two ends. Written as DNA, the CDR3 is TGTGCCAGCAGTTTTGTGGGGATGGCTGAAAAACTGTTTTTT. Its protein is CASSFVGMAEKLFF.

The rearrangement joins TRBV15 to TRBJ2-5, with TRBD1 matching over 7 bases. V dropped 5 bases and J dropped 5; count of bases not matched to a gene: 8. Germline lookup yields CDR1 LNHNV and CDR2 YYDKDF (reference sequence). There are 14 residues in the CDR3. The chain's CDR3 is CATSARQGVETQYF. Written as DNA, the CDR3 is TGTGCCACCAGCGCCCGACAGGGTGTGGAGACCCAGTACTTC.

This clonotype has just a few counts. V gene TRBV10-3 combines with J gene TRBJ2-2; the D gene could be TRBD1 or TRBD2 (5 bases each). The CDR3 has 13 residues. Germline lookup yields CDR1 ENHRY and CDR2 SYGVKD. Deletions cut 4 bases from V and 3 bases from J, with 6 bases between. For the CDR3, the DNA is TGTGCCATCAGTGGAGGGGACACCGGGGAGCTGTTTTTT. It specifies CAISGGDTGELFF.

The chain couples TRBV7-9 to TRBJ2-7, with a weak D call TRBD1 (5 bases). The germline V and J ends were trimmed by 3 bases and 2 bases, with 8 bases remaining between them. Germline CDR1 reads SEHNR; CDR2 reads FQNEAQ (reference sequence). CDR3 length equals 13 residues. The DNA for the CDR3 is TGTGCCAGCAGCTTTGACAGCACCTACGAGCAGTACTTC. It encodes CASSFDSTYEQYF. Together with reference TRBV7-9 and TRBJ2-7, the CDR3 gives the full variable domain: DTGVSQNPRHKITKRGQNVTFRCDPISEHNRLYWYRQTLGQGPEFLTYFQNEAQLEKSRLLSDRFSAERPKGSFSTLEIQRTEQGDSAMYLCASSFDSTYEQYFGPGTRLTVT.

The V gene is TRBV20-1, the J gene TRBJ2-2; 12 nucleotides line up with TRBD2. The V segment lost 6 bases and the J segment 3 bases; nucleotides outside the gene matches: 8. The CDR3 is made up of 16 amino acids. Germline V gene lookup returns CDR1 DFQATT and CDR2 SNEGSKA (reference sequence). The CDR3 nucleotides are TGCAGTGCCGCTGGGACTAGCGGGTTTTACACCGGGGAGCTGTTTTTT. Translated, it gives CSAAGTSGFYTGELFF.

The rearrangement links TRBV3-1 to TRBJ2-3; D not resolved. From germline, CDR1 is LGHDT and CDR2 YNNKEL (reference sequence). This CDR3 comprises 14 residues. Between the trimmed V and J ends, which lost 3 bases and 4 bases, there was a span of 11 bases. CDR3 in amino acids: CASSQRPGPDTQYF. DNA for the CDR3: TGTGCCAGCAGCCAGAGGCCTGGGCCAGATACGCAGTATTTT.

V gene TRBV29-1 combines with J gene TRBJ2-3; 8 nucleotides agree with TRBD1. The CDR3 has 12 amino acids. V shed 7 bases and J 4 bases; nucleotides not matched to a gene: 4. Germline V gene lookup returns CDR1 SQVTM and CDR2 ANQGSEA. CDR3: CSGDRMPDTQYF. The CDR3, as DNA: TGCAGCGGGGACAGGATGCCAGATACGCAGTATTTT.

With respect to this clonotype: The germline gene is not matched at one end of the junction; a read error may be the cause. The chain employs TRBV7-7 and TRBJ2-6, with D hard to call. Germline CDR1 SSHAT, CDR2 FNYEAQ (reference sequence). CDR3 length equals 13 residues. The CDR3 sequence: CASSSLRGNVLTF. The CDR3 DNA reads TGTGCTAGCAGCTCGCTACGCGGAAACGTCCTGACTTTC.

This clonotype turned up a few times. The V gene is TRBV7-9, the J gene TRBJ1-1, with D hard to call. V was trimmed by 2 bases and J by 0 bases, leaving 16 bases between them. The CDR3 is made up of 17 amino acids. In germline, CDR1 is SEHNR, CDR2 FQNEAQ (reference sequence). The CDR3, as DNA: TGTGCCAGCAGCTTATGGCTGAACTGGCAGTTGAACACTGAAGCTTTCTTT. Its translation is CASSLWLNWQLNTEAFF.

This clonotype has ten or more counts. The rearrangement uses TRBV5-1 and TRBJ1-1; 7 nucleotides align to TRBD1. This CDR3 is built from 14 residues. V trimming: 2 bases; J trimming: 4 bases; junction bases outside the gene matches: 5. Germline V gene sequence: CDR1 SGHRS, CDR2 YFSETQ. The CDR3 DNA reads TGCGCCAGCAGCTTTAGGGACAGAGGCACTGAAGCTTTCTTT. It codes for CASSFRDRGTEAFF.

The gene calls are TRBV6-2 or TRBV6-3 and TRBJ2-7; no clear D gene. This CDR3 comprises 14 residues. CDR1 is MNHEY and CDR2 is SVGEGT in the germline V gene. Trimming took 7 bases from V and 2 from J, leaving 15 bases between them. This chain's CDR3 is CASTRPSATYEQYF. The CDR3 nucleotides are TGTGCCAGCACCCGACCCTCCGCCACCTACGAGCAGTACTTC.

This clonotype has only a few counts. V and J are TRBV7-3 and TRBJ2-1; D may be TRBD1 or TRBD2 (6 bases each). V was trimmed by 6 bases and J by 7 bases, leaving 19 bases between them. The CDR3 is 15 amino acids. Germline CDR1 is SGHTA and CDR2 is FQGTGA. The DNA for the CDR3 is TGTGCCAGCAGTCGAGGAGGGGGGCGCGTGAATGAGCAGTTCTTC. Protein product: CASSRGGGRVNEQFF. Drawing the rest from reference TRBV7-3 and TRBJ2-1, the complete variable domain is GAGVSQTPSNKVTEKGKYVELRCDPISGHTALYWYRQSLGQGPEFLIYFQGTGAADDSGLPNDRFFAVRPEGSVSTLKIQRTERGDSAVYLCASSRGGGRVNEQFFGPGTRLTVL.

This clonotype was recorded a few times. Written as DNA, the CDR3 is TGTGCCAGCAGTGGACAGGGAGGCTCCTACGAGCAGTACGTC. Protein: CASSGQGGSYEQYV. The chain carries TRBV2 and TRBJ2-7, with D possibly matching TRBD1 (7 bases). V was trimmed by 4 bases and J by 0 bases, leaving 10 bases between them. The length of the CDR3 is 14 residues. Germline CDR1 SNHLY, CDR2 FYNNEI.

This clonotype has only a few counts. This chain joins TRBV24-1 and TRBJ2-3, with D possibly being TRBD2 (7 bases). The germline V and J ends were trimmed by 5 bases and 2 bases, with 16 bases remaining between them. CDR1 and CDR2 from the germline V gene are KGHDR and SFDVKD. This CDR3 is 16 amino acids long. As DNA, the CDR3 is TGTGCCACCAGTGTATCGGGGGGCTGGGACACAGATACGCAGTATTTT. It codes for CATSVSGGWDTDTQYF.